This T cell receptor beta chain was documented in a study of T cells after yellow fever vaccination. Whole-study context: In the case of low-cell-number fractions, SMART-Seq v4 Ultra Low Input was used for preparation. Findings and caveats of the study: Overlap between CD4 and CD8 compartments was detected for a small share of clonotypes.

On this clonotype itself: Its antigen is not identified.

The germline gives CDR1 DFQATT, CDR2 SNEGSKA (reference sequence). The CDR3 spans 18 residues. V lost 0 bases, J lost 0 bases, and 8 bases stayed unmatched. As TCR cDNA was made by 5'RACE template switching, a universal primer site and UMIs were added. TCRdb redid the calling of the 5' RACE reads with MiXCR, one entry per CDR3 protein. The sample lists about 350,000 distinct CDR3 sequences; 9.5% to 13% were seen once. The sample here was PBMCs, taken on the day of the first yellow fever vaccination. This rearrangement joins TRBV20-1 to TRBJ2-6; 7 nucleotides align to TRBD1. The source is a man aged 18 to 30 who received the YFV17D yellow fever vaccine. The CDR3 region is CSARDPRQGHSGANVLTF. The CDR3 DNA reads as TGCAGTGCTAGAGATCCCCGACAGGGTCACTCTGGGGCCAACGTCCTGACTTTC.